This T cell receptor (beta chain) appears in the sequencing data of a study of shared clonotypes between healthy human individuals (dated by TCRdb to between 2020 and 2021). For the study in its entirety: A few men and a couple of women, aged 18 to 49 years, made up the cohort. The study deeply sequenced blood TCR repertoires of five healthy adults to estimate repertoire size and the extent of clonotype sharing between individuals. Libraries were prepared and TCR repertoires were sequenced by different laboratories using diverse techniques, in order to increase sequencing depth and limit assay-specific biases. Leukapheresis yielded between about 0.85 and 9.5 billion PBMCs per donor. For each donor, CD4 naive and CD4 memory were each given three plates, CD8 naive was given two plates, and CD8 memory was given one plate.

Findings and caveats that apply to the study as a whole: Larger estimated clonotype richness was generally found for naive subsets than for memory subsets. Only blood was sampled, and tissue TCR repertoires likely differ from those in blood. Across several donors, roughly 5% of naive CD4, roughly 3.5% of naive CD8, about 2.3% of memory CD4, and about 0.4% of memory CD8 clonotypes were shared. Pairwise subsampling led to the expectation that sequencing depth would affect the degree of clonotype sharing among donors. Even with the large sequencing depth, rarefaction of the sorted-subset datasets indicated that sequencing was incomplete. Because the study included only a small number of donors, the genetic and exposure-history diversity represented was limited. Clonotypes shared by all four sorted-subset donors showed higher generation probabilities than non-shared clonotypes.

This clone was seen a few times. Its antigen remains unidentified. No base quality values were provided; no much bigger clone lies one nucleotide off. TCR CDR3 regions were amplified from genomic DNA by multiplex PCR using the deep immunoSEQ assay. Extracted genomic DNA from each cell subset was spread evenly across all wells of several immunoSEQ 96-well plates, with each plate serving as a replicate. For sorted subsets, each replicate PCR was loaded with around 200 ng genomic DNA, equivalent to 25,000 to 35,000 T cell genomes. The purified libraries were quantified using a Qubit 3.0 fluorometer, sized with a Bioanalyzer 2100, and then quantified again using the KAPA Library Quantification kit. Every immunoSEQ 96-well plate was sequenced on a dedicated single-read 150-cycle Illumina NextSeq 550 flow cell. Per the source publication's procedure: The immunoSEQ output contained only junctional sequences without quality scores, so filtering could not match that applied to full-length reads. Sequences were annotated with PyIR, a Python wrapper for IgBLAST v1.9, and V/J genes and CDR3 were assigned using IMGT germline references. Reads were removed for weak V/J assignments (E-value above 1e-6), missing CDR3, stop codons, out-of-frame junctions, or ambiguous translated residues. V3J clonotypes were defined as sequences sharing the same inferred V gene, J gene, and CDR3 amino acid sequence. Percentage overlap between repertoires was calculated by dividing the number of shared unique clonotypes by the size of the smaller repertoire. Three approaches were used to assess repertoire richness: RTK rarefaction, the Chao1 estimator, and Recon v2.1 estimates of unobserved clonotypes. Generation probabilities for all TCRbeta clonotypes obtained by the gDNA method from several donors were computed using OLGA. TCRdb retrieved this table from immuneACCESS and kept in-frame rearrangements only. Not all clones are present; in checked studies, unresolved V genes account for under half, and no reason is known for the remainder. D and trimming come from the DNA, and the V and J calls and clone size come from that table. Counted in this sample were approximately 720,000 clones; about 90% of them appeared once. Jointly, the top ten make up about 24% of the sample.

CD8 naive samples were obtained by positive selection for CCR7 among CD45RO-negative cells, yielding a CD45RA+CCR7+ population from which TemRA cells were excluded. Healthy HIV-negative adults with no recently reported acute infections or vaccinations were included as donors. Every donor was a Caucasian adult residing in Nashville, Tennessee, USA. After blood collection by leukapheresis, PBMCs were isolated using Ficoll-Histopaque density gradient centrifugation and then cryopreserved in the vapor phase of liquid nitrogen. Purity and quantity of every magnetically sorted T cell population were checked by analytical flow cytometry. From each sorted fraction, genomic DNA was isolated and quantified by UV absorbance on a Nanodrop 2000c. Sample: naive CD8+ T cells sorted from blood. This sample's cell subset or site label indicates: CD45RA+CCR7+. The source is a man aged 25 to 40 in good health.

At the DNA level, the sequence is TGTGCCAGCAGTCCCAACGACAGACTAGATCAGCCCCAGCATTTT. Translated, this gives CASSPNDRLDQPQHF. This sequence uses TRBV27 and TRBJ1-5; perhaps TRBD1 is the D gene, with 5 bases matching. The germline V gene (reference sequence) sets CDR1 to MNHEY and CDR2 to SMNVEV. Trimming at the junction amounts to 5 bases on V and 5 bases on J, and the germline ends lie 16 bases apart. The CDR3 runs 15 amino acids, cysteine and phenylalanine included. CDR3 DNA is the only sequence kept; it has 45 bases, read in frame from the first base.